These 29 T cell receptor beta chains originate from one sample sequenced in a study of beta chain features in type 1 diabetes. The investigators reverse transcribed all of the isolated RNA, so they sequenced expressed TCRB transcripts. TCRdb keeps only in-frame clones here, not all; method: immunoSEQ multiplex PCR. The data hold about 930,000 clones, with roughly 15% observed a single time. The sample comprised naive CD4+ T cells from blood. The receptors stem from a young woman in good health.

For the CDR3, the DNA is TGTGCCAGCAGAGCGGGGCTAACCACAGATACGCAGTATTTT. Its protein is CASRAGLTTDTQYF. The chain has TRBV25-1 and TRBJ2-3; TRBD2 aligns across 7 bases. The V gene end was trimmed by 6 bases and the J gene end by 2 bases; junction bases not matched to a gene: 5. The length of the CDR3 is 14 residues. The germline CDR1 and CDR2 sequences are MGHDK and SYGVNS.

In its sample, this clone was seen a few times. The chain couples TRBV10-3 to TRBJ2-2; TRBD1 matches 8 bases. Trimming took 10 bases from V and 5 from J; bases not matched to a gene: 12. In germline, CDR1 is ENHRY, CDR2 SYGVKD. The CDR3 totals 15 residues. CDR3 DNA sequence: TGTGCCACCCCAGGGGGCGCGCGATGGACCGGGGAGCTGTTTTTT. Translation gives CATPGGARWTGELFF.

This clone was observed a handful of times. The rearrangement uses TRBV7-8 and TRBJ1-5; no clear D gene. The CDR3 consists of 12 residues. Germline CDR1 and CDR2: SGHVS and FQNEAQ. The germline V and J ends were trimmed by 1 base and 6 bases, with 4 bases remaining between them. CDR3 in DNA: TGTGCCAGCAGCTTAGTTGGTCAGCCCCAGCATTTT. This translates into CASSLVGQPQHF.

V is TRBV11-2 and J is TRBJ1-4, with D maybe TRBD1 (5 bases). Germline V gives CDR1 SGHAT, CDR2 FQNNGV. V was shortened by 4 bases and J by 10 bases, with 16 bases between the two germline ends. There are 14 residues in the CDR3. CDR3 residues: CASSSETQGAKLFF. The CDR3 DNA is TGTGCCAGCAGCTCCGAGACTCAGGGTGCAAAACTGTTTTTT.

This chain uses TRBV7-2 with TRBJ2-2; D not resolved. The V end was cut by 5 bases, the J end by 5 bases, with 9 bases between. This CDR3 spans 13 amino acids. CDR1 and CDR2 (germline): SGHTA, FQGNSA. CDR3 residues: CASSPLTTGELFF. CDR3 DNA sequence: TGTGCCAGCAGCCCCCTTACAACCGGGGAGCTGTTTTTT.

This clone was seen a handful of times. The chain couples TRBV18 to TRBJ2-1; D gene unclear. The germline V gene has CDR1 KGHSH and CDR2 LQKENI. CDR3 length: 14 residues. V was shortened by 3 bases and J by 5 bases, with 11 bases between the two germline ends. CDR3 in DNA: TGTGCCAGCTCACCCATGACCATTAACAATGAGCAGTTCTTC. This codes for CASSPMTINNEQFF.

This chain uses TRBV2 with TRBJ2-1; the match to TRBD2 covers 11 bases. The V segment lost 2 bases and the J segment 5 bases; nucleotides outside the gene matches: 2. Germline V gene data show CDR1 as SNHLY and CDR2 as FYNNEI. The CDR3 has 15 amino acids. CDR3 DNA sequence: TGTGCCAGCAGTGAATTGGGACTAGCGGACAATGAGCAGTTCTTC. As protein: CASSELGLADNEQFF.

The J gene is TRBJ1-3, the V gene TRBV7-2; no clear D. CDR3 size: 14 residues. The germline V and J ends were trimmed by 5 bases and 2 bases, with 10 bases remaining between them. Looked up from germline, CDR1 is SGHTA and CDR2 is FQGNSA. The CDR3 nucleotides are TGTGCCAGCAGCAACCAGTCAACTGGAAACACCATATATTTT. Residues: CASSNQSTGNTIYF.

This clone was seen only a few times. V and J are TRBV28 and TRBJ2-3; 10 nucleotides align to TRBD2. Germline V gives CDR1 MDHEN, CDR2 SYDVKM. The junction had 2 bases not matched to a gene; V was cut back by 1 base and J by 1 base. The CDR3 is made up of 16 amino acids. CDR3 sequence: CASSLFLAGGTDTQYF. CDR3 bases: TGTGCCAGCAGTTTATTTCTAGCGGGAGGCACAGATACGCAGTATTTT. The full variable domain, with the rest looked up from reference TRBV28 and TRBJ2-3, is DVKVTQSSRYLVKRTGEKVFLECVQDMDHENMFWYRQDPGLGLRLIYFSYDVKMKEKGDIPEGYSVSREKKERFSLILESASTNQTSMYLCASSLFLAGGTDTQYFGPGTRLTVL.

There are a few counts of this clone. The CDR3 is CAIGTNSTGELFF. The CDR3 DNA follows: TGTGCCATCGGGACTAATTCCACCGGGGAGCTGTTTTTT. The chain recombines TRBV10-3 with TRBJ2-2; 7 bases agree with TRBD2. The CDR3 covers 13 residues. Germline CDR1 reads ENHRY; CDR2 reads SYGVKD. The V segment lost 8 bases and the J segment 4 bases; nucleotides outside the gene matches: 4.

This clone was found a few times. The rearrangement links TRBV27 to TRBJ2-7; the match to TRBD2 covers 10 bases. The CDR3 sequence is 15 residues long. The V gene's germline CDR1 is MNHEY and CDR2 SMNVEV (reference sequence). Germline trimming cut 7 bases from V and 3 bases from J; bases unmatched to any gene: 9. The CDR3, as DNA: TGTGCCAGCATCATGTCCACTAGCGGGAACTACGAGCAGTACTTC. Translation gives CASIMSTSGNYEQYF.

The rearrangement joins TRBV5-6 to TRBJ2-2; TRBD2 might be the D (5 bases). Germline V gene sequence: CDR1 SGHDT, CDR2 YYEEEE. Trimming stripped 4 bases from V and 0 bases from J, with 16 bases between. The CDR3 extends over 17 amino acids. CDR3 nucleotides: TGTGCCAGCAGCAAAGGAGGTCTCTACGCGAACACCGGGGAGCTGTTTTTT. It encodes CASSKGGLYANTGELFF.

Only a few counts were recorded for this clone. The chain combines TRBV7-9 with TRBJ1-2, with D possibly TRBD1 on 6 matching bases. CDR3 size: 14 residues. Germline V gene lookup returns CDR1 SEHNR and CDR2 FQNEAQ (reference sequence). V shed 5 bases and J shed 6 bases, with 16 bases lying between them. CDR3 DNA sequence: TGTGCCAGCAGCCTAGGACAGAAGCCGGATGGCTACACCTTC. Its protein product is CASSLGQKPDGYTF. Filled out from reference TRBV7-9 and TRBJ1-2, the complete variable domain reads DTGVSQNPRHKITKRGQNVTFRCDPISEHNRLYWYRQTLGQGPEFLTYFQNEAQLEKSRLLSDRFSAERPKGSFSTLEIQRTEQGDSAMYLCASSLGQKPDGYTFGSGTRLTVV.

There are a few counts of this clone. This sequence joins TRBV7-2 and TRBJ2-2; tentatively, D is TRBD2 (5 bases). V lost 1 base and J 0 bases, leaving 12 bases between the germline ends. Germline CDR1 and CDR2: SGHTA and FQGNSA. CDR3 length: 17 amino acids. The CDR3 loop is CASSLVVPGSNTGELFF. CDR3 nucleotides: TGTGCCAGCAGCTTAGTAGTTCCGGGGTCGAACACCGGGGAGCTGTTTTTT.

Only a few counts were recorded for this clone. CDR3 protein: CASSYSVAGSTDTQYF. The CDR3 DNA reads TGTGCCAGCAGTTACTCCGTAGCGGGGAGCACAGATACGCAGTATTTT. The chain recombines TRBV6-6 with TRBJ2-3, with 8 nucleotides matching TRBD2. CDR1 is MNHNY, CDR2 SVGAGI, per germline (reference sequence). Unmatched junction bases numbered 2, after V lost 0 bases and J lost 0 bases. The CDR3 extends over 16 amino acids.

This clone was seen a few times. CDR3 DNA: TGTGCCAGCAGCTTGGAGGCCCAGGGGGGTTCCGAGCAGTACTTC. It yields the protein CASSLEAQGGSEQYF. The rearrangement links TRBV5-6 to TRBJ2-7; D is possibly TRBD1 (7 bases). The CDR3 loop spans 15 amino acids. V lost 0 bases and J lost 6, with 16 bases in between. Germline V gives CDR1 SGHDT, CDR2 YYEEEE.

The chain uses TRBV7-9 and TRBJ2-1; no clear D. Germline V gives CDR1 SEHNR, CDR2 FQNEAQ (reference sequence). With 1 base removed from V and 9 bases from J, the gap between germline ends came to 4 bases. CDR3 length equals 11 residues. DNA for the CDR3: TGTGCCAGCAGCTTAGTTACTGAGCAGTTCTTC. This translates into CASSLVTEQFF.

This rearrangement joins TRBV11-1 to TRBJ2-5; 8 bases agree with TRBD2. V trimming: 2 bases; J trimming: 4 bases; junction bases outside the gene matches: 3. Looked up from germline, CDR1 is SGHAT and CDR2 is FQDESV (reference sequence). The CDR3 is 14 residues long. The CDR3 bases are TGTGCCAGCAGCTTACGTGGACTAGCAGAGACCCAGTACTTC. It translates to CASSLRGLAETQYF. Drawing the rest from reference TRBV11-1 and TRBJ2-5, the complete variable domain is EAEVAQSPRYKITEKSQAVAFWCDPISGHATLYWYRQILGQGPELLVQFQDESVVDDSQLPKDRFSAERLKGVDSTLKIQPAELGDSAMYLCASSLRGLAETQYFGPGTRLLVL.

In its sample, this clone was seen a few times. The J gene is TRBJ1-2, the V gene TRBV5-8; possible D gene TRBD1, 5 bases. The germline V gene encodes CDR1 SGHTS and CDR2 YDEGEE. The CDR3 contains 15 residues. V lost 0 bases, J lost 7 bases, and 16 bases lay in between. The CDR3 loop reads CASSLAGLSRSGYTF. In nucleotides, the CDR3 is TGTGCCAGCAGCTTGGCGGGACTCTCACGTAGTGGCTACACCTTC. Based on the CDR3 plus reference TRBV5-8 and TRBJ1-2, the full variable domain is EAGVTQSPTHLIKTRGQQATLRCSPISGHTSVYWYQQALGLGLQFLLWYDEGEERNRGNFPPRFSGRQFPNYSSELNVNALELEDSALYLCASSLAGLSRSGYTFGSGTRLTVV.

J is TRBJ2-7 and V is TRBV27; D is unclear. Germline CDR1 and CDR2: MNHEY and SMNVEV (reference sequence). The CDR3 consists of 14 residues. V gave up 2 bases and J gave up 2 bases, with 10 bases separating them. CDR3 in amino acids: CASSLKEGPYEQYF. In nucleotides, the CDR3 is TGTGCCAGCAGTTTAAAGGAAGGCCCCTACGAGCAGTACTTC.

This clone was seen a few times. The V call is TRBV5-4, the J call TRBJ2-1; D ambiguous. The CDR3 is made up of 15 amino acids. Germline CDR1 reads SGHNT; CDR2 reads YYREEE (reference sequence). Trimming removed 5 bases from V and 0 bases from J, with 12 bases in between. CDR3 protein: CASSPSTSSYNEQFF. In nucleotides, the CDR3 is TGTGCCAGCAGTCCCTCCACGAGCTCCTACAATGAGCAGTTCTTC.

The chain has TRBV25-1 and TRBJ2-7; 9 nucleotides match TRBD2. The germline V gene has CDR1 MGHDK and CDR2 SYGVNS. V trimming: 9 bases; J trimming: 6 bases; junction bases outside the gene matches: 6. This CDR3 has 12 residues. CDR3: CASSGLAGEQYF. For the CDR3, the DNA is TGTGCCAGTTCGGGACTAGCTGGCGAGCAGTACTTC.

The chain has TRBV7-9 and TRBJ1-3; unclear D gene. From germline, CDR1 is SEHNR and CDR2 FQNEAQ (reference sequence). V lost 5 bases and J lost 0, with 8 bases in between. The CDR3 is made up of 14 amino acids. DNA for the CDR3: TGTGCCAGCAGCAACCGGGACTCTGGAAACACCATATATTTT. Protein: CASSNRDSGNTIYF. Looking up the rest from reference TRBV7-9 and TRBJ1-3 gives the full variable domain: DTGVSQNPRHKITKRGQNVTFRCDPISEHNRLYWYRQTLGQGPEFLTYFQNEAQLEKSRLLSDRFSAERPKGSFSTLEIQRTEQGDSAMYLCASSNRDSGNTIYFGEGSWLTVV.

This clone has more than one count but fewer than ten. The chain employs TRBV7-9 and TRBJ2-3; tentatively, D is TRBD2 (6 bases). The CDR3 is 17 residues long. Germline V CDR1 and CDR2: SEHNR, FQNEAQ (reference sequence). V lost 4 bases and J lost 0, with 17 bases in between. CDR3 DNA: TGTGCCAGCAGCTACCGGGACTCTCCGATGAGCACAGATACGCAGTATTTT. The encoded protein is CASSYRDSPMSTDTQYF.

The chain is built from TRBV7-2 and TRBJ2-7; D remains unclear. Trimming shortened V by 2 bases and J by 5 bases, and 16 bases separated the two germline ends. Germline V gene sequence: CDR1 SGHTA, CDR2 FQGNSA. This CDR3 has 15 residues. CDR3 sequence: CASSLILSRSHEQYF. CDR3 nucleotides: TGTGCCAGCAGCTTAATTCTTTCTAGATCCCACGAGCAGTACTTC.

V gene TRBV11-2 combines with J gene TRBJ2-1, with TRBD2 matching 10 bases. Germline CDR1 reads SGHAT; CDR2 reads FQNNGV. The CDR3 runs to 15 residues. The trim removed 6 bases at V and 5 bases at J, leaving 7 bases unmatched. The CDR3 coding sequence is TGTGCCAGCAGGTATAGCGGGAGGTCAGACAATGAGCAGTTCTTC. Its protein is CASRYSGRSDNEQFF.

As regards this clone: Other DNA sequences in this sample translate to the same CDR3. The J gene is TRBJ2-3, the V gene TRBV5-1; D is unresolved. V lost 0 bases and J 0 bases, leaving 5 bases between the germline ends. The CDR3 sequence is 14 residues long. Per germline, CDR1 SGHRS and CDR2 YFSETQ. CDR3: CASSLGSSTDTQYF. The DNA of the CDR3 is TGCGCCAGCAGCTTGGGGAGTAGCACAGATACGCAGTATTTT.

A word on this clone: Other DNA sequences of this sample code for an identical CDR3. This chain uses TRBV20-1 with TRBJ2-1, with no clear D. With 3 bases removed from V and 9 bases from J, the gap between germline ends came to 9 bases. Germline V gene data show CDR1 as DFQATT and CDR2 as SNEGSKA (reference sequence). The CDR3 consists of 11 residues. CDR3 amino acids: CSASFGVEQFF. CDR3 DNA: TGCAGTGCTAGTTTTGGGGTTGAGCAGTTCTTC.

This clone has just a few counts. The chain links TRBV27 to TRBJ1-5; 7 nucleotides line up with TRBD1. Germline V gene lookup returns CDR1 MNHEY and CDR2 SMNVEV (reference sequence). The CDR3 extends over 16 amino acids. V shed 2 bases, J shed 3 bases, and the junction held 7 bases outside the gene matches. CDR3 DNA: TGTGCCAGCAGTTTAACCCCCAGGGGGGACAATCAGCCCCAGCATTTT. Encoded protein: CASSLTPRGDNQPQHF.